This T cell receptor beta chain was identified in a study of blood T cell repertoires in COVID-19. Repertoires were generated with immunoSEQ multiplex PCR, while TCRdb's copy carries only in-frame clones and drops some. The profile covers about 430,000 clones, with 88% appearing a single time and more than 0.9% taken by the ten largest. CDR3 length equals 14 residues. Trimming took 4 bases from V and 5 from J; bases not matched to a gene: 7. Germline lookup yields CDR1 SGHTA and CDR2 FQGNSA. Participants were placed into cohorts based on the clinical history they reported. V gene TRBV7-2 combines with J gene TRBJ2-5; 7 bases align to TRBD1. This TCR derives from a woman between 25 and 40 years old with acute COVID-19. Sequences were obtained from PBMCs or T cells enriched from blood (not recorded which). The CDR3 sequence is CASSSGQVGETQYF. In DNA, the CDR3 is TGTGCCAGCAGCTCAGGACAGGTTGGCGAGACCCAGTACTTC. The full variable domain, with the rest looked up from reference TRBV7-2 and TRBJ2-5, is GAGVSQSPSNKVTEKGKDVELRCDPISGHTALYWYRQSLGQGLEFLIYFQGNSAPDKSGLPSDRFSAERTGGSVSTLTIQRTQQEDSAVYLCASSSGQVGETQYFGPGTRLLVL.